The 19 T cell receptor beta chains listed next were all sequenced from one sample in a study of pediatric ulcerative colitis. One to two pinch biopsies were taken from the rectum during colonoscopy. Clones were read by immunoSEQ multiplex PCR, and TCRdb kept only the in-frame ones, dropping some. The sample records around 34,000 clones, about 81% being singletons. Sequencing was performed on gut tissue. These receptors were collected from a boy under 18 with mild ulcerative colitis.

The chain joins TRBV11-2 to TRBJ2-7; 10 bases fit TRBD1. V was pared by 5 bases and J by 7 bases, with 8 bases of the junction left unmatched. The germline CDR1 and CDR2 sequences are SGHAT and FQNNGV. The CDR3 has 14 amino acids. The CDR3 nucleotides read TGTGCCAGCAGCGCCGGGACAGGGGTAGGGGAGCAGTACTTC. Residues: CASSAGTGVGEQYF.

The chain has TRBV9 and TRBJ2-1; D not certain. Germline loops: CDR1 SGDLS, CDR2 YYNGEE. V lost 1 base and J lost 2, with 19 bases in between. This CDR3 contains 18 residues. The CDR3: CASSVYESRRPTYNEQFF. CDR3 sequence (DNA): TGTGCCAGCAGCGTATACGAGTCGAGGCGCCCTACCTACAATGAGCAGTTCTTC.

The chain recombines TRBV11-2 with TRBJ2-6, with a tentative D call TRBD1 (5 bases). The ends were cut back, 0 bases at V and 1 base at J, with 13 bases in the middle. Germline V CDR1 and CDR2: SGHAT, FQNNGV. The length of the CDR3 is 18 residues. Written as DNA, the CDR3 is TGTGCCAGCAGCTTAGATTACGACAGCACTTCTGGGGCCAACGTCCTGACTTTC. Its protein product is CASSLDYDSTSGANVLTF. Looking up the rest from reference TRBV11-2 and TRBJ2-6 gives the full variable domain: EAGVAQSPRYKIIEKRQSVAFWCNPISGHATLYWYQQILGQGPKLLIQFQNNGVVDDSQLPKDRFSAERLKGVDSTLKIQPAKLEDSAVYLCASSLDYDSTSGANVLTFGAGSRLTVL.

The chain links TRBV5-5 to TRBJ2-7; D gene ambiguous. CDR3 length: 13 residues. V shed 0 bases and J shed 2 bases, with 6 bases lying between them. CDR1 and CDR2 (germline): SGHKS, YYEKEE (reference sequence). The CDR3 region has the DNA TGTGCCAGCAGCTTGGTCCAAACCTACGAGCAGTACTTC. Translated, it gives CASSLVQTYEQYF.

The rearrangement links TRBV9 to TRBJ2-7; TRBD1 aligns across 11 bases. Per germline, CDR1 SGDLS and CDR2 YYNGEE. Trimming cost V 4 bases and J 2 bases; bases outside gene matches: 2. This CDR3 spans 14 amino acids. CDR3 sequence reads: CASSSGQGAYEQYF. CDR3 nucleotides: TGTGCCAGCAGCTCGGGACAGGGGGCCTACGAGCAGTACTTC.

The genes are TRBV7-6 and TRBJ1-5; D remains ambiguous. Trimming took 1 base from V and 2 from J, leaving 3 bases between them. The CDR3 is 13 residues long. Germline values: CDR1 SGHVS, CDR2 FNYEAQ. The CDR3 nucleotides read TGTGCCAGCAGCTTAGACCGCAATCAGCCCCAGCATTTT. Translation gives CASSLDRNQPQHF.

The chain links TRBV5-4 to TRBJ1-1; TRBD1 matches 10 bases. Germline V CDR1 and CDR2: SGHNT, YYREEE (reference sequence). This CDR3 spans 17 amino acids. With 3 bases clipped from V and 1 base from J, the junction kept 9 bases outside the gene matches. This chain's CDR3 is CASSSRTGGTSNTEAFF. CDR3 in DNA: TGTGCCAGCAGCTCAAGGACAGGGGGGACTTCGAACACTGAAGCTTTCTTT.

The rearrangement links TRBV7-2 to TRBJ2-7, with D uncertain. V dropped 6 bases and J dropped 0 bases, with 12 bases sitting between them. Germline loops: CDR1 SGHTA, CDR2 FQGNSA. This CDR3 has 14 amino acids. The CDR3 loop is CASSPMGSSYEQYF. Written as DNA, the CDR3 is TGTGCCAGCAGTCCCATGGGTAGCTCCTACGAGCAGTACTTC. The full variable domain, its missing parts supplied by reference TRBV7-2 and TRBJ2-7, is GAGVSQSPSNKVTEKGKDVELRCDPISGHTALYWYRQSLGQGLEFLIYFQGNSAPDKSGLPSDRFSAERTGGSVSTLTIQRTQQEDSAVYLCASSPMGSSYEQYFGPGTRLTVT.

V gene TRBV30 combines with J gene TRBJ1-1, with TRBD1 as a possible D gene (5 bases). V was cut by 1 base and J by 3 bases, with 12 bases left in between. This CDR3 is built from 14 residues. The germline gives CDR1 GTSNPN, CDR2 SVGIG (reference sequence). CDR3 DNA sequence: TGTGCCTGGAGTGCCTCAGGGTCCCACACTGAAGCTTTCTTT. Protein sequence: CAWSASGSHTEAFF.

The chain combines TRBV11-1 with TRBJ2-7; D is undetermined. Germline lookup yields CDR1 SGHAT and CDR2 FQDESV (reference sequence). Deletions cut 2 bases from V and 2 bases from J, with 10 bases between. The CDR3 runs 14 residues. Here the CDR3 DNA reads TGTGCCAGCAGCTTACGAGACGCGACCTACGAGCAGTACTTC. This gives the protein CASSLRDATYEQYF.

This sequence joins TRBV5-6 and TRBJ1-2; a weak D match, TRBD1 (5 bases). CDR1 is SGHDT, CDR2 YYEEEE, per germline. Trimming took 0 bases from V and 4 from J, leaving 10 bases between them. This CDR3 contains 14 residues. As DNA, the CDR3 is TGTGCCAGCAGCTTGGGGATGGGACCCTATGGCTACACCTTC. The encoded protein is CASSLGMGPYGYTF.

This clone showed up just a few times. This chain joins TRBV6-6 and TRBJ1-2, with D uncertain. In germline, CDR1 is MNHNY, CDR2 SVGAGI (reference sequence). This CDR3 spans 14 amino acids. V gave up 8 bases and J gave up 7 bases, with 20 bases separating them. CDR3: CASGPSPGTVGYTF. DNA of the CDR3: TGTGCCAGCGGGCCGAGCCCCGGAACAGTTGGCTACACCTTC.

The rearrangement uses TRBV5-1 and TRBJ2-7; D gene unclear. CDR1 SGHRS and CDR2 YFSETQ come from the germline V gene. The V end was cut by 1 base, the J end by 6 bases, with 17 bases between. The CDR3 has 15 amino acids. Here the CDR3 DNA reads TGCGCCAGCAGCTTGCTTGGGCGCAAATCCCCCGAGCAGTACTTC. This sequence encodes CASSLLGRKSPEQYF.

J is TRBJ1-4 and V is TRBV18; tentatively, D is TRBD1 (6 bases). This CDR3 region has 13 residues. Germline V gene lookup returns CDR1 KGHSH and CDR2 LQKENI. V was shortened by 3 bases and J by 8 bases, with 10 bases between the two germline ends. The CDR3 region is CASSPGTREKLFF. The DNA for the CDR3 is TGTGCCAGCTCACCCGGGACACGGGAAAAACTGTTTTTT.

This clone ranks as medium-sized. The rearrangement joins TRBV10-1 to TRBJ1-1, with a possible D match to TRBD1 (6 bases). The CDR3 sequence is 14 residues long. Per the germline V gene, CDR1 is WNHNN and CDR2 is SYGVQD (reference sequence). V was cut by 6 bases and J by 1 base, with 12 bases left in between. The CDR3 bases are TGCGCCAGCAGCCGGGACATGACGAACACTGAAGCTTTCTTT. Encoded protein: CASSRDMTNTEAFF.

CDR3 nucleotides: TGTGCCAGCAGCGTAGGAAAGGCTAACTATGGCTACACCTTC. Amino acids: CASSVGKANYGYTF. V gene TRBV9 combines with J gene TRBJ1-2; D is unresolved. Germline loops: CDR1 SGDLS, CDR2 YYNGEE. The V and J ends lost 0 bases and 0 bases respectively, with 6 bases between them. The CDR3 covers 14 residues. Based on the CDR3 plus reference TRBV9 and TRBJ1-2, the full variable domain is DSGVTQTPKHLITATGQRVTLRCSPRSGDLSVYWYQQSLDQGLQFLIQYYNGEERAKGNILERFSAQQFPDLHSELNLSSLELGDSALYFCASSVGKANYGYTFGSGTRLTVV.

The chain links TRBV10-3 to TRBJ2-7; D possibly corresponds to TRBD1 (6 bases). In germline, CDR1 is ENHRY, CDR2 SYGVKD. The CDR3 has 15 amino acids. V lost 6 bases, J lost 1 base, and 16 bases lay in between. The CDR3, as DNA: TGTGCCATCAGCCTGGAGTGGGACATTTCCTACGAGCAGTACTTC. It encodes CAISLEWDISYEQYF.

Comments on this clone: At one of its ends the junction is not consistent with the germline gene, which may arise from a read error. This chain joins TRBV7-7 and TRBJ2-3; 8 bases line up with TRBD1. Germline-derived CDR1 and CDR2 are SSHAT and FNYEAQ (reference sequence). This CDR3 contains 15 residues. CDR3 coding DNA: TGTGCTAGCAGCGCGACAGGGGCAATCACAGATACGCAGTATTTT. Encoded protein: CASSATGAITDTQYF.

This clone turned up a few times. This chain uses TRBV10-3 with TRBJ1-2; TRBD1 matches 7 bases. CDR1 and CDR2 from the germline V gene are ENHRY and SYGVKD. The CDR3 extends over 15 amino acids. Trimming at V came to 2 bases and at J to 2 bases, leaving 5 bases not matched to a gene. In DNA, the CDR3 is TGTGCCATCAGTGAGGATAGGACAGGCAACTATGGCTACACCTTC. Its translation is CAISEDRTGNYGYTF.